This TCR beta chain was captured in a study of metastatic and nonmetastatic thyroid tumors. Study context: Peripheral blood and tumor or nodule samples from malignant and benign thyroid patients were compared.

As for this clone: Its matching antigen is unknown. An end of the junction does not agree with germline; a read error may underlie this.

Germline CDR1 and CDR2: MNHEY and SMNVEV (reference sequence). The CDR3 extends over 14 amino acids. The study's findings and limits: Compared with benign nodules, malignant thyroid tumors were reported to have significantly higher TCR beta diversity in both blood and tumor.

Thyroid surgery took place with no prior treatment in any patient. TCRdb re-called the PCR reads via MiXCR. The table lists 25,000 to 35,000 clones, under 20% of them singletons. The genes are TRBV27 and TRBJ1-4, with D unclear. Sequencing used blood. The TCR comes from a female donor with papillary thyroid cancer or a benign thyroid nodule (not recorded which). Some clones in this sample may be carry-over from other donors' samples. CDR3: CASGKRPGVEKLLF. The CDR3 nucleotides are TGTGCCAGCGGAAAGAGGCCAGGAGTGGAAAAACTGTTATTT.